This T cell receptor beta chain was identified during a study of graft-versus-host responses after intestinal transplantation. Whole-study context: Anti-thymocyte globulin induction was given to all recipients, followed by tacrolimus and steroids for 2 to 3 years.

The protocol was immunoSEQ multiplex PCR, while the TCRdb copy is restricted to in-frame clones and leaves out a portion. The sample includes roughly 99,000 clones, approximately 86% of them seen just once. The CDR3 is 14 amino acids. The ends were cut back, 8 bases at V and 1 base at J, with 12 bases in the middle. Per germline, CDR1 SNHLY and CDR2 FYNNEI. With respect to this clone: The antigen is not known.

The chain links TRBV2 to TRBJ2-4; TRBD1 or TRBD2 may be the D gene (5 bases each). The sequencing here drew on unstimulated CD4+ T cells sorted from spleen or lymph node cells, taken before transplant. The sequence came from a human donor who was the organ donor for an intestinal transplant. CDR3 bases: TGTGCCAGCGGGGGTGTTCGGGCCAAAAACATTCAGTACTTC. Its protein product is CASGGVRAKNIQYF.